This T cell receptor beta chain was sequenced in a study of blood T cell repertoires in COVID-19. The wider study: Nucleic acid was either cDNA or gDNA, and it came from T cells, B-cell-depleted T cells, or PBMCs.

Participant age was about 18 to 89 years, and participants resided in around 24 US areas. Participants reported their clinical history, and cohort assignment relied on those reports. Donors of Cohort 3 who recovered were those that had two negative PCRs, clearance, or symptom resolution. Sequencing was performed with immunoSEQ multiplex PCR; in TCRdb, only in-frame clones are kept and a portion is missing. The sample has roughly 170,000 clones; roughly four fifths are singletons. Sequencing used PBMCs or T cells enriched from blood (not recorded which). The origin of this receptor is a middle-aged man who had recovered from COVID-19.

CDR3 nucleotide sequence: TGTGCCTGGAGTGTCGGACTAGCGGGGGGTACCGGGGAGCTGTTTTTT. Translating it yields CAWSVGLAGGTGELFF. The V gene is TRBV30, the J gene TRBJ2-2; 14 bases are shared with TRBD2. The ends lost 0 bases at V and 5 bases at J; junction bases unmatched: 2. The CDR3 extends over 16 amino acids. Germline CDR1 GTSNPN, CDR2 SVGIG (reference sequence).